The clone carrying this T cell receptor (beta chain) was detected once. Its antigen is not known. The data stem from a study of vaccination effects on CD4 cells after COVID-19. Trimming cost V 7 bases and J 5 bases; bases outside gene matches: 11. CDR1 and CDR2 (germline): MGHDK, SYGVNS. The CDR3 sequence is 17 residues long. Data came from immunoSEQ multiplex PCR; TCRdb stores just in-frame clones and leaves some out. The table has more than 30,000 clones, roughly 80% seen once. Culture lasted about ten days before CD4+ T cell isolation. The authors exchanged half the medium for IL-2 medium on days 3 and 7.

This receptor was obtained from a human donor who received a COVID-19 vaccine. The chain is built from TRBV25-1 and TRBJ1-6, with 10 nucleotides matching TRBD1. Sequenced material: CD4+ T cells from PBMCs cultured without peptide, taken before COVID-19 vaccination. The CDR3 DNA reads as TGTGCCAGCATTGACTCAACCGGGACAGGGGATAATTCACCCCTCCACTTT. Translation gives CASIDSTGTGDNSPLHF. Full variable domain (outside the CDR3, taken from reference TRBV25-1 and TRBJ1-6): EADIYQTPRYLVIGTGKKITLECSQTMGHDKMYWYQQDPGMELHLIHYSYGVNSTEKGDLSSESTVSRIRTEHFPLTLESARPSHTSQYLCASIDSTGTGDNSPLHFGNGTRLTVT.